The 4 T cell receptor beta chains in this list originate from one sample, sequenced in a study of shared clonotypes between healthy human individuals. Sequenced by immunoSEQ multiplex PCR; TCRdb stores in-frame clones only, minus some. Among some 1 million clones listed, 60% to 80% were seen once. Sample: memory CD4+ T cells sorted from blood. Subset: CD45RA-negative fraction. These receptors were obtained from a man between 18 and 35 years old in good health.

Worth noting for this clone: Different DNA sequences within this sample yield the same CDR3. The rearrangement uses TRBV6-6 and TRBJ2-7; 8 positions match TRBD2. The CDR3 is made up of 15 amino acids. Germline-derived CDR1 and CDR2 are MNHNY and SVGAGI (reference sequence). Trimming at V came to 0 bases and at J to 3 bases, leaving 4 bases not matched to a gene. DNA for the CDR3: TGTGCCAGCAGTTACTCCGGGGGGGGTAGCTACGAGCAGTACTTC. Its translation is CASSYSGGGSYEQYF.

This clone was seen a handful of times. The rearrangement joins TRBV28 to TRBJ1-5, with D maybe TRBD1 (6 bases). CDR1 and CDR2 (germline): MDHEN, SYDVKM. V dropped 5 bases and J dropped 7 bases, with 21 bases sitting between them. The CDR3 length is 16 residues. DNA for the CDR3: TGTGCCAGCAGTCAAACCGGGACAACTCCTGGACAGCCCCAGCATTTT. It specifies CASSQTGTTPGQPQHF.

A remark on this clone: The junction does not match germline at one end; this may be a read error. V usage is TRBV6-6 and J usage is TRBJ1-5, with D possibly being TRBD1 (6 bases). Germline CDR1 MNHNY, CDR2 SVGAGI (reference sequence). CDR3 length: 14 amino acids. For the CDR3, the DNA is TGTGCCAGCAGTCCAGGACAGATCGATCAGACCCAGCATTTT. This sequence encodes CASSPGQIDQTQHF.

The chain joins TRBV10-1 to TRBJ2-7; TRBD2 matches 7 bases. The germline CDR1 and CDR2 sequences are WNHNN and SYGVQD (reference sequence). J lost 2 bases, V lost 3 bases, and 10 bases had no gene match. The CDR3 loop spans 16 amino acids. For the CDR3, the DNA is TGCGCCAGCAGTGAAGTAGGAGCGGGAAACCCCTACGAGCAGTACTTC. This encodes CASSEVGAGNPYEQYF.